This T cell receptor beta chain was captured in a study of brain T cells in children with intractable seizures. CDR3 length equals 13 residues. Germline V gene lookup returns CDR1 LGHNA and CDR2 YNFKEQ. Deletions cut 2 bases from V and 5 bases from J, with 9 bases between. Assay: immunoSEQ multiplex PCR; the TCRdb copy retains only in-frame clones and omits some. The profile covers about 76,000 clones, with 85% to 95% appearing a single time and approximately 1.5% taken by the ten largest. V gene TRBV4-2 combines with J gene TRBJ2-5; no clear D gene. This TCR came from a boy in the first two years of life with tuberous sclerosis and intractable seizures. Sequences were derived from peripheral blood, sampled at surgery. CDR3 in DNA: TGTGCCAGCAGCCAAAGATATAGCGAGACCCAGTACTTC. Protein: CASSQRYSETQYF.